This T cell receptor (beta chain) was obtained from a study of T cell responses to AZD1222 COVID-19 vaccine listed by TCRdb under 2021. With respect to the entire study: AZD1222 recipients given second doses at about 4 weeks or at about 12 weeks were pooled, since spike-specific TCR depth and breadth were not found to differ between the two schedules. TCR sequencing was performed for more than 230 trial participants, of whom some 200 were given two doses of AZD1222 and around 25 were given two doses of MenACWY control vaccine. Enrollment into the trials was organized by age into subgroups of 18-55, 56-69 and 70-plus years, and those subgroups contained approximately 160, 26 and 62 TCR-sequenced participants, respectively.

Regarding this clone: What this receptor recognizes is not known. Base quality data are lacking; no much larger clone is found one base away.

Relative to germline, V is missing 0 bases and J is missing 5 bases, with 6 bases of the junction outside any gene match. The CDR3 holds 16 amino acids from the cysteine to the phenylalanine. Only the CDR3 portion is preserved as DNA: 48 bases, with reading frame beginning at the first base. Reading the germline V gene gives CDR1 SGHRS and CDR2 YFSETQ. The CDR3 regions of human TCRbeta chains were analyzed by immunosequencing. Per the source publication's procedure: TCRs in the repertoires were matched against a reference library of SARS-CoV-2-specific TCRs that had been generated with the MIRA antigen-specificity platform. Breadth meant the fraction of unique TCRs that were SARS-CoV-2-associated, whereas depth meant the fraction of total T cells that were SARS-CoV-2-associated. Using the MIRA data, each spike-specific TCR was mapped to the spike region that the TCR reacts to and placed in a CD4 or CD8 class. Log10-transformed breadth and depth values were compared by one-way ANOVA with Sidak's multiple comparisons tests. TCRdb took this table from immuneACCESS and kept in-frame rearrangements with V and J called. Such tables lack part of the clones; where checked against another copy, unresolved V genes explain under half of the gap, and the rest is unexplained. Clone size and V and J calls were adopted from that table, with D and trimming inferred from the DNA. The sample table contains about 110,000 clones; only one count was recorded for approximately 89% of them. Roughly 4.2% of the sample is held by the ten biggest clonotypes.

The time point label here, explained by the study, means: baseline before first vaccination. The vaccinee samples were drawn from two UK trials, COV001 and COV002, one of which was a single-blind randomized controlled phase 2/3 trial testing AZD1222 (ChAdOx1 nCoV-19) in healthy adults. For TCRbeta chain sequencing, PBMC samples from trial participants were taken at day 0 and at day 28 after the second dose. Study-level results and caveats: Only five or six AZD1222 recipients were SARS-CoV-2 seropositive at baseline, limiting conclusions about previously exposed vaccinees. After two AZD1222 doses, spike-specific TCR breadth and depth were significantly higher than at day 0 and than in MenACWY recipients. The 56-69-year group was small, and its depth increase did not reach significance, likely because of low power. Because no samples from the day 14 peak response were available, repertoires could be characterized only after the peak T cell response. Participants were mostly white British, with more females than males. The authors suggested clonal diversity may have been underestimated. The whole spike protein was spanned by vaccine-associated CD4 TCRs, and dominant responses were seen in regions 160-218 and 743-854. Reportedly, almost half of the unique spike-specific TCRs recognized epitopes lying outside the regions that are mutated in the B.1.351 and B.1.1.7 variants.

The specimen comprised peripheral blood, sampled on day 0 of AZD1222 vaccination. The sequence links TRBV5-1 to TRBJ2-7; the central 12 bases match TRBD2. The receptor comes from an adult in good health. The nucleotide sequence reads as follows: TGCGCCAGCAGCTTGGGACTAGCGGGAGTTCAGGACGAGCAGTACTTC. This is translated as CASSLGLAGVQDEQYF.